This T cell receptor beta chain was sequenced in a study of beta chain features in type 1 diabetes. The investigators reverse transcribed all of the isolated RNA, so they sequenced expressed TCRB transcripts. Naive, central memory and regulatory T cell samples came to a mean of around 3.3 million reads. Using immunoSEQ multiplex PCR, the repertoire was profiled, and TCRdb retains in-frame clones only, with some absent. The table has 350,000 to 450,000 clones, more than 12% seen once. The CDR3 is 12 residues long. Trimming left V 5 bases short and J 9 bases short, with 14 bases between. CDR1 and CDR2 (germline): GTSNPN, SVGIG (reference sequence). It was via CD45RO/CCR7/CD25/CD127/CD95/CD27 that CD4+ naive, central memory, regulatory and stem cell-like memory cells were sorted.

V is TRBV30 and J is TRBJ1-5; D is unresolved. The sequenced material came from naive CD4+ T cells from blood. The clonotype originates from a woman aged 18-29 years in good health. The CDR3 spells CAWDGGEPPQHF. As DNA, the CDR3 is TGTGCCTGGGATGGCGGAGAACCGCCCCAGCATTTT. The whole variable domain, remainder taken from reference TRBV30 and TRBJ1-5, is SQTIHQWPATLVQPVGSPLSLECTVEGTSNPNLYWYRQAAGRGLQLLFYSVGIGQISSEVPQNLSASRPQDRQFILSSKKLLLSDSGFYLCAWDGGEPPQHFGDGTRLSIL.